These 4 T cell receptor beta chains share one sample of origin, sequenced in a study of CD8+ T cells in alopecia areata. Specified treatment: oral pan-JAK inhibitor, 5-10 mg twice daily. The authors extracted RNA and reverse transcribed it into cDNA as the sequencing template. The method was immunoSEQ multiplex PCR; TCRdb's version includes in-frame clones alone and lacks a portion of them. The sample includes more than 150,000 clones, roughly 62% of them seen just once. The sequences come from CD8+ T cells sorted from blood, collected at week 24, from a patient treated with tofacitinib. The receptors here all came from a human donor with alopecia areata.

This chain uses TRBV2 with TRBJ2-5; tentatively, D is TRBD2 (5 bases). The CDR3 sequence is 10 residues long. The V end was cut by 7 bases, the J end by 7 bases, with 7 bases between. Germline CDR1 SNHLY, CDR2 FYNNEI. CDR3 residues: CASMGRTQYF. In DNA form, the CDR3 reads TGTGCCAGCATGGGGAGGACCCAGTACTTC.

The genes are TRBV6-1 and TRBJ2-3; 8 bases align to TRBD2. After removal of 8 bases from V and 2 bases from J, the junction contained 3 bases not matched to a gene. From germline, CDR1 is MNHNS and CDR2 SASEGT. The CDR3 has 13 amino acids. CDR3: CASQLADTDTQYF. The CDR3 region has the DNA TGTGCCAGCCAACTAGCGGACACAGATACGCAGTATTTT.

A remark on this clone: A junction boundary mismatches the germline segment, possibly from a read error. V and J are TRBV7-7 and TRBJ2-5; D unresolved. The germline CDR1 and CDR2 sequences are SSHAT and FNYEAQ (reference sequence). The CDR3 sequence is 12 residues long. The CDR3 loop is CASSPKKETQYF. Written as DNA, the CDR3 is TGTGCTAGCAGCCCTAAGAAGGAGACCCAGTACTTC.

The chain recombines TRBV9 with TRBJ2-7; D tentatively fits TRBD1 or TRBD2 (5 bases each). Trimming left V 3 bases short and J 4 bases short, with 14 bases between. Germline CDR1 reads SGDLS; CDR2 reads YYNGEE. CDR3 length: 14 residues. The CDR3 loop is CASSAGTEYYEQYF. The DNA for the CDR3 is TGTGCCAGCAGCGCCGGGACGGAGTATTACGAGCAGTACTTC.